These 24 T cell receptor beta chains were sequenced from one sample in a study of T-cell reconstitution after alpha-beta-depleted transplantation in children (dated by TCRdb to about 2016). Libraries were constructed by PCR. Reads for this sample came from an Illumina HiSeq 2500. TCR library preparation used molecular barcoding, with unique molecular identifiers applied to normalize quantification of the TCRbeta repertoire. TCRdb itself trimmed the public reads at Q25 with fastp, ran MiXCR and retained productive beta chains. When rows share a CDR3 protein, they turn into one entry using the most common DNA and genes. The sample table records nearly 550,000 distinct CDR3 sequences; approximately 16% of these occur just once. The top ten clonotypes cover about 3.1% of the sample. The specimen was PBMCs from the stem cell graft donor, collected from the stem cell graft. The receptors were gathered from a human donor who donated a stem cell graft to a child with acute lymphoblastic leukemia.

In DNA, the CDR3 is TGTGCCAGCAGCTTAAACAGGGGGCTTTTCGGCGAGCAGTACTTC. Protein: CASSLNRGLFGEQYF. V usage is TRBV13 and J usage is TRBJ2-7, with TRBD1 matching over 9 bases. The length of the CDR3 is 15 residues. Trimming at V came to 2 bases and at J to 6 bases, leaving 8 bases not matched to a gene. The germline V gene has CDR1 PRHDT and CDR2 FYEKMQ (reference sequence).

The chain combines TRBV4-1 with TRBJ1-2, with 7 bases matching TRBD1. CDR3 length: 15 amino acids. Germline CDR1 is MGHRA and CDR2 is YSYEKL. V dropped 3 bases and J dropped 2; count of bases not matched to a gene: 6. CDR3 nucleotides: TGCGCCAGCAGCCAGTTCGAGGGGGCAAACTATGGCTACACCTTC. This sequence encodes CASSQFEGANYGYTF.

This clonotype has a count of ten or more. This chain connects TRBV5-1 to TRBJ2-7, with a weak D call TRBD1 (6 bases). Trimming took 7 bases from V and 2 from J, leaving 7 bases between them. Per the germline V gene, CDR1 is SGHRS and CDR2 is YFSETQ. This CDR3 has 11 residues. The CDR3 loop is CASGDTYEQYF. The CDR3 DNA sequence: TGCGCCAGCGGGGACACCTACGAGCAGTACTTC.

The V and J genes are TRBV9 and TRBJ2-7; TRBD1 agrees at 9 bases. V gave up 3 bases and J gave up 5 bases; unmatched junction bases: 3. Germline-derived CDR1 and CDR2 are SGDLS and YYNGEE. CDR3 size: 13 residues. The CDR3 sequence is CASSAGTGNEQYF. CDR3 nucleotides: TGTGCCAGCAGCGCCGGGACAGGGAACGAGCAGTACTTC.

This clonotype was recorded many times. The chain employs TRBV25-1 and TRBJ1-2; D is ambiguous. The V and J ends lost 6 bases and 0 bases respectively, with 8 bases between them. Germline values: CDR1 MGHDK, CDR2 SYGVNS. CDR3 size: 13 residues. Here the CDR3 reads CASSPGANYGYTF. The DNA of the CDR3 is TGTGCCAGCAGCCCTGGAGCTAACTATGGCTACACCTTC.

This clonotype occurred a few times. DNA of the CDR3: TGTGCCAGCAGCCAAGATTCCGGGGAGGACGAGCAGTACTTC. Its protein product is CASSQDSGEDEQYF. V is TRBV3-1 and J is TRBJ2-7, with D tentatively TRBD2 (6 bases). Germline values: CDR1 LGHDT, CDR2 YNNKEL (reference sequence). The CDR3 has 14 residues. V was trimmed by 0 bases and J by 5 bases, leaving 11 bases between them.

The chain uses TRBV18 and TRBJ2-1; D tentatively reads TRBD1 or TRBD2 (5 bases each). Trimming pared 4 bases from V and 3 bases from J, leaving 13 bases between. Germline V gene lookup returns CDR1 KGHSH and CDR2 LQKENI. The CDR3 totals 15 residues. CDR3 sequence reads: CASSRPGRSYNEQFF. CDR3 DNA sequence: TGTGCCAGCTCACGACCGGGACGGAGCTACAATGAGCAGTTCTTC. Full variable domain (rest looked up from reference TRBV18 and TRBJ2-1): NAGVMQNPRHLVRRRGQEARLRCSPMKGHSHVYWYRQLPEEGLKFMVYLQKENIIDESGMPKERFSAEFPKEGPSILRIQQVVRGDSAAYFCASSRPGRSYNEQFFGPGTRLTVL.

Only a few counts were recorded for this clonotype. The chain couples TRBV19 to TRBJ2-7, with 7 bases lining up with TRBD2. The CDR3 spans 14 residues. V lost 4 bases to trimming and J lost 3 bases; unmatched junction nucleotides: 6. From germline, CDR1 is LNHDA and CDR2 SQIVND (reference sequence). CDR3 loop: CASSSGSGGYEQYF. Written as DNA, the CDR3 is TGTGCCAGTAGTAGCGGGAGTGGAGGCTACGAGCAGTACTTC.

This clonotype was detected a few times. The CDR3 DNA reads TGTGCCAGCAATAATCGACAGACCCCCTACGAGCAGTACTTC. It codes for CASNNRQTPYEQYF. This chain connects TRBV28 to TRBJ2-7; the D gene is possibly TRBD1 (5 bases). CDR3 length: 14 amino acids. Germline loops: CDR1 MDHEN, CDR2 SYDVKM. Between the trimmed V and J ends, which lost 7 bases and 2 bases, there was a span of 15 bases.

The chain links TRBV11-3 to TRBJ2-3, with D unclear. V was cut by 5 bases and J by 2 bases, with 17 bases left in between. CDR1 is SGHNT, CDR2 YENEEA, per germline. The CDR3 sequence is 16 residues long. This CDR3 reads CASSPKVPGYTDTQYF. For the CDR3, the DNA is TGTGCCAGCAGCCCGAAGGTTCCGGGTTACACAGATACGCAGTATTTT.

The chain has TRBV3-1 and TRBJ2-7; D is possibly TRBD2 (7 bases). Germline lookup yields CDR1 LGHDT and CDR2 YNNKEL (reference sequence). The CDR3 is made up of 18 amino acids. With 2 bases removed from V and 5 bases from J, the gap between germline ends came to 25 bases. The CDR3 bases are TGTGCCAGCAGCCAAAGAAGGAGAGCTGGGAGGGGGTCCAACGAGCAGTACTTC. This encodes CASSQRRRAGRGSNEQYF.

This sequence joins TRBV20-1 and TRBJ2-5, with 8 bases fitting TRBD2. The CDR3 length is 13 residues. Germline lookup yields CDR1 DFQATT and CDR2 SNEGSKA (reference sequence). V lost 4 bases and J lost 2; bases outside the gene matches: 3. The CDR3: CSATRGEQETQYF. The CDR3 nucleotides read TGCAGTGCTACGCGGGGGGAGCAAGAGACCCAGTACTTC.

This clonotype was detected many times. This chain links TRBV3-1 with TRBJ2-2; D remains unclear. CDR1 is LGHDT, CDR2 YNNKEL, per germline (reference sequence). The CDR3 runs 15 residues. Trimming took 4 bases from V and 2 from J, leaving 11 bases between them. The CDR3 protein is CASSPRPANTGELFF. Here the CDR3 DNA reads TGTGCCAGCAGCCCTAGGCCCGCTAACACCGGGGAGCTGTTTTTT.

This clonotype occurred a few times. The chain carries TRBV5-1 and TRBJ2-1, with a possible D match to TRBD2 (6 bases). The CDR3 consists of 14 residues. Between the trimmed V and J ends, which lost 2 bases and 6 bases, there was a span of 12 bases. From germline, CDR1 is SGHRS and CDR2 YFSETQ. This CDR3 reads CASSLPGTGNEQFF. The CDR3 DNA follows: TGCGCCAGCAGCTTACCCGGGACTGGCAATGAGCAGTTCTTC.

This chain links TRBV7-8 with TRBJ2-2, with D possibly being TRBD1 or TRBD2 (6 bases each). The CDR3 totals 15 residues. Between the trimmed V and J ends, which lost 2 bases and 4 bases, there was a span of 11 bases. Per germline, CDR1 SGHVS and CDR2 FQNEAQ. This CDR3 reads CASSLRGTRTGELFF. As DNA, the CDR3 is TGTGCCAGCAGCTTACGGGGGACACGCACCGGGGAGCTGTTTTTT.

J is TRBJ1-5 and V is TRBV7-9, with D tentatively TRBD1 (5 bases). V lost 6 bases and J lost 5, with 8 bases in between. This CDR3 spans 12 amino acids. The germline V gene encodes CDR1 SEHNR and CDR2 FQNEAQ (reference sequence). CDR3 sequence: CASRRGDQPQHF. CDR3 nucleotides: TGTGCCAGCAGGCGAGGGGATCAGCCCCAGCATTTT.

This chain connects TRBV5-1 to TRBJ1-2; no definite D call. V shed 0 bases and J shed 2 bases, with 11 bases lying between them. The CDR3 length is 15 residues. Germline V CDR1 and CDR2: SGHRS, YFSETQ. The CDR3 DNA is TGCGCCAGCAGCTTGGGTAGCAGCCGAAACTATGGCTACACCTTC. It translates to CASSLGSSRNYGYTF.

This clonotype was found a few times. V gene TRBV6-4 combines with J gene TRBJ1-6; 8 bases line up with TRBD1. CDR1 and CDR2 (germline): MRHNA, SNTAGT. The CDR3 sequence is 18 residues long. V was pared by 6 bases and J by 10 bases, with 20 bases of the junction left unmatched. The CDR3 DNA is TGTGCCAGCAGAGCGGACAGGGTTCGAGTGGGTGATGACTCACCCCTCCACTTT. Protein sequence: CASRADRVRVGDDSPLHF.

The rearrangement uses TRBV6-5 and TRBJ1-3; perhaps TRBD1 as D (5 bases). The length of the CDR3 is 13 residues. Trimming shortened V by 2 bases and J by 3 bases, and 5 bases separated the two germline ends. CDR1 and CDR2 (germline): MNHEY, SVGAGI. The CDR3, as DNA: TGTGCCAGCAGTTACGACAGTGGAAACACCATATATTTT. Amino acids: CASSYDSGNTIYF.

In this sample, this clonotype turned up a few times. The chain recombines TRBV20-1 with TRBJ2-7, with 7 positions matching TRBD2. The CDR3 spans 14 residues. Germline CDR1 is DFQATT and CDR2 is SNEGSKA (reference sequence). With V trimmed by 6 bases and J by 0 bases, 8 bases remained unmatched. The chain's CDR3 is CSARERGSSYEQYF. Written as DNA, the CDR3 is TGCAGTGCCAGGGAGCGGGGCAGCTCCTACGAGCAGTACTTC.

There are a few counts of this clonotype. The rearrangement uses TRBV20-1 and TRBJ2-1, with TRBD2 matching 12 bases. The trim removed 4 bases at V and 0 bases at J, leaving 4 bases unmatched. Germline V gives CDR1 DFQATT, CDR2 SNEGSKA (reference sequence). This CDR3 is built from 16 residues. This chain's CDR3 is CSATGLAGYSYNEQFF. The CDR3 region has the DNA TGCAGTGCTACCGGACTAGCGGGATACTCCTACAATGAGCAGTTCTTC.

This clonotype was seen many times. Compared with germline, one end of the junction differs, possibly owing to a read error. The gene calls are TRBV5-1 and TRBJ1-1; the D is unclear. Germline V gene sequence: CDR1 SGHRS, CDR2 YFSETQ. The CDR3 length is 13 residues. This CDR3 reads CASSFRLNTEAFF. CDR3 DNA: TGTGCCAGCAGTTTTAGGTTGAACACTGAAGCTTTCTTT.

This clonotype was seen a few times. The chain joins TRBV5-1 to TRBJ2-1; the D is unclear. CDR1 SGHRS and CDR2 YFSETQ come from the germline V gene. Trimming removed 0 bases from V and 0 bases from J, with 7 bases in between. The CDR3 has 15 amino acids. For the CDR3, the DNA is TGCGCCAGCAGCTTGGACGGATACTCCTACAATGAGCAGTTCTTC. It codes for CASSLDGYSYNEQFF.

Comment on this clonotype: A single base separates this from a much larger clone, so it may be a read error. As DNA, the CDR3 is TGTGCCATCAGTGTTGACGGTGGGGATGAGCAGTTCTTC. Protein sequence: CAISVDGGDEQFF. The chain links TRBV10-3 to TRBJ2-1; D gene unclear. V lost 4 bases, J lost 8 bases, and 12 bases lay in between. The CDR3 contains 13 residues. Per germline, CDR1 ENHRY and CDR2 SYGVKD.